Following are 32 T cell receptor beta chains from one sample sequenced in a study of memory B cells and T cells in multiple sclerosis. The table came from immunoSEQ multiplex PCR; TCRdb's copy has only in-frame clones and leaves some out. The table lists under 50,000 clones, roughly four fifths of them singletons, with roughly 1% in the top ten. No antigens are known for them. Stimulus-free culture yielded autoproliferating CFSE-dim and non-proliferating CFSE-high T cells, each sequenced separately. Cultures began with 45 million to 60 million CFSE-labeled PBMCs, unstimulated for roughly seven days, with replicate wells pooled. Sequenced sample: PBMCs from blood kept in culture. Receptors were obtained from a human donor with multiple sclerosis.

This clone is a singleton in its sample. The chain combines TRBV9 with TRBJ1-2, with TRBD1 as a possible D gene (5 bases). The CDR3 has 14 residues. Per germline, CDR1 SGDLS and CDR2 YYNGEE. V shed 4 bases and J shed 4 bases, with 14 bases lying between them. For the CDR3, the DNA is TGTGCCAGCAGCCCGCAGACAGTGACCTATGGCTACACCTTC. It encodes CASSPQTVTYGYTF.

This clone appeared once. The chain combines TRBV29-1 with TRBJ2-7; maybe TRBD1 (6 bases). The CDR3 has 14 residues. Trimming took 0 bases from V and 4 from J, leaving 13 bases between them. CDR1 is SQVTM, CDR2 ANQGSEA, per germline. The CDR3 sequence is CSVEDEDRKYEQYF. The CDR3 coding sequence is TGCAGCGTTGAAGACGAGGACAGAAAATACGAGCAGTACTTC.

The chain has TRBV2 and TRBJ1-2; D gene ambiguous. Trimming shortened V by 1 base and J by 8 bases, and 17 bases separated the two germline ends. This CDR3 comprises 15 residues. Germline-derived CDR1 and CDR2 are SNHLY and FYNNEI. The CDR3, as DNA: TGTGCCAGCAGTGAAGGGATGGCAGTTTGGGCGGGCTACACCTTC. Its translation: CASSEGMAVWAGYTF.

V is TRBV4-1 and J is TRBJ1-4, with D perhaps TRBD1 (6 bases). The CDR3 contains 16 residues. Germline-derived CDR1 and CDR2 are MGHRA and YSYEKL. Trimming cost V 4 bases and J 3 bases, with 15 bases left between them. CDR3 sequence: CASSPVGGPANEKLFF. The CDR3 coding sequence is TGCGCCAGCAGCCCCGTGGGGGGGCCGGCTAATGAAAAACTGTTTTTT.

This clone was seen a single time. The chain is built from TRBV4-1 and TRBJ1-1, with a weak D call TRBD1 (5 bases). Trimming left V 4 bases short and J 4 bases short, with 16 bases between. The germline V gene has CDR1 MGHRA and CDR2 YSYEKL. This CDR3 region has 15 residues. CDR3 in amino acids: CASSPTGTGATEAFF. CDR3 nucleotide sequence: TGCGCCAGCAGCCCCACCGGGACCGGGGCCACTGAAGCTTTCTTT.

There are a few counts of this clone. The rearrangement links TRBV5-1 to TRBJ2-5; no firm D call. V was trimmed by 0 bases and J by 5 bases, leaving 17 bases between them. The CDR3 has 16 residues. Germline CDR1 and CDR2: SGHRS and YFSETQ. CDR3 loop: CASSLEADRGFETQYF. In DNA form, the CDR3 reads TGCGCCAGCAGCTTGGAAGCTGACCGAGGTTTTGAGACCCAGTACTTC.

Only one count was recorded for this clone. The V gene is TRBV5-6, the J gene TRBJ2-3; D may be TRBD2 (5 bases). Germline CDR1 and CDR2: SGHDT and YYEEEE. The germline V and J ends were trimmed by 4 bases and 2 bases, with 14 bases remaining between them. The CDR3 runs 15 residues. The CDR3 loop is CASSLLLDFTDTQYF. CDR3 nucleotides: TGTGCCAGCAGCCTTCTTTTGGACTTCACAGATACGCAGTATTTT.

The chain is built from TRBV5-1 and TRBJ1-3; D unclear. The V end lost 5 bases, the J end lost 2 bases, and 11 bases lay between the germline ends. Germline V CDR1 and CDR2: SGHRS, YFSETQ. There are 14 residues in the CDR3. CDR3 sequence reads: CASRSTETGNTIYF. In DNA, the CDR3 is TGCGCCAGCAGGTCGACCGAGACTGGAAACACCATATATTTT.

The chain links TRBV19 to TRBJ2-3, with 7 bases matching TRBD2. Germline loops: CDR1 LNHDA, CDR2 SQIVND (reference sequence). This CDR3 is built from 15 residues. The trim removed 5 bases at V and 3 bases at J, leaving 8 bases unmatched. In nucleotides, the CDR3 is TGTGCCAGTAGTTGGGACCGGGAGGAGACAGATACGCAGTATTTT. Translation gives CASSWDREETDTQYF. Using reference TRBV19 and TRBJ2-3 for the parts outside the CDR3, the full variable domain is DGGITQSPKYLFRKEGQNVTLSCEQNLNHDAMYWYRQDPGQGLRLIYYSQIVNDFQKGDIAEGYSVSREKKESFPLTVTSAQKNPTAFYLCASSWDREETDTQYFGPGTRLTVL.

The chain carries TRBV4-1 and TRBJ2-7; a weak D match, TRBD2 (6 bases). V shed 2 bases and J shed 1 base, with 9 bases lying between them. The germline V gene encodes CDR1 MGHRA and CDR2 YSYEKL. The CDR3 runs to 14 residues. The CDR3 DNA follows: TGCGCCAGCAGCCAACACGGGACTTCCTACGAGCAGTACTTC. Protein product: CASSQHGTSYEQYF.

The chain joins TRBV6-5 to TRBJ2-7; 7 bases line up with TRBD1. With V trimmed by 4 bases and J by 1 base, 7 bases remained unmatched. The CDR3 extends over 15 amino acids. CDR1 MNHEY and CDR2 SVGAGI come from the germline V gene. For the CDR3, the DNA is TGTGCCAGCAGTTCAGCAGGGGGTTTGTCCTACGAGCAGTACTTC. It is translated as CASSSAGGLSYEQYF.

The chain carries TRBV4-3 and TRBJ1-1; the D gene is possibly TRBD1 (6 bases). Deletions cut 2 bases from V and 4 bases from J, with 8 bases between. Germline CDR1 and CDR2: LGHNA and YSLEER. The CDR3 runs 13 residues. CDR3 residues: CASSQKGGTEAFF. The DNA of the CDR3 is TGCGCCAGCAGCCAAAAAGGGGGCACTGAAGCTTTCTTT.

V usage is TRBV27 and J usage is TRBJ2-1, with TRBD1 as a possible D gene (6 bases). Trimming took 4 bases from V and 1 from J, leaving 11 bases between them. Per germline, CDR1 MNHEY and CDR2 SMNVEV (reference sequence). This CDR3 spans 15 amino acids. The CDR3 DNA is TGTGCCAGCAGTTCCAGGGGAAATTCCTACAATGAGCAGTTCTTC. Translating it yields CASSSRGNSYNEQFF.

V and J are TRBV19 and TRBJ2-2, with D unclear. Germline CDR1 reads LNHDA; CDR2 reads SQIVND (reference sequence). This CDR3 contains 14 residues. Trimming shortened V by 1 base and J by 7 bases, and 10 bases separated the two germline ends. CDR3 region: CASSIVIGIGELFF. The CDR3, as DNA: TGTGCCAGTAGTATAGTAATTGGGATCGGGGAGCTGTTTTTT.

This chain joins TRBV5-3 and TRBJ1-5, with D possibly TRBD1 on 5 matching bases. TRBV5-3 belongs to the ORF category, with a function that is uncertain. This CDR3 is built from 14 residues. Trimming removed 2 bases at V and 1 base at J, with 7 bases between. The CDR3 here is CARSFGGSNQPQHF. Written as DNA, the CDR3 is TGTGCCAGAAGCTTTGGGGGAAGCAATCAGCCCCAGCATTTT.

The chain recombines TRBV6-1 with TRBJ1-1; D may be TRBD1 (6 bases). This CDR3 region has 13 residues. Trimming pared 4 bases from V and 6 bases from J, leaving 12 bases between. CDR1 and CDR2 (germline): MNHNS, SASEGT. The chain's CDR3 is CASSVRTAAEAFF. The CDR3 bases are TGTGCCAGCAGTGTTCGGACAGCCGCTGAAGCTTTCTTT.

This chain uses TRBV25-1 with TRBJ1-5; D is undetermined. V gave up 2 bases and J gave up 6 bases, with 11 bases separating them. From germline, CDR1 is MGHDK and CDR2 SYGVNS. The CDR3 length is 14 residues. CDR3 sequence: CASSEGGIRQPQHF. CDR3 DNA sequence: TGTGCCAGCAGTGAAGGTGGGATCCGTCAGCCCCAGCATTTT.

V gene TRBV4-1 combines with J gene TRBJ2-2; 9 bases are shared with TRBD1. This CDR3 contains 15 residues. Germline CDR1 and CDR2: MGHRA and YSYEKL. Trimming at V came to 4 bases and at J to 4 bases, leaving 4 bases not matched to a gene. Here the CDR3 reads CASSRRQGGTGELFF. The CDR3 nucleotides are TGCGCCAGCAGCCGTAGACAGGGGGGCACCGGGGAGCTGTTTTTT.

The gene calls are TRBV2 and TRBJ2-2; D remains unclear. The CDR3 spans 12 residues. Germline V gene data show CDR1 as SNHLY and CDR2 as FYNNEI. V was cut by 7 bases and J by 7 bases, with 10 bases left in between. The CDR3 spells CASMRSIGELFF. In nucleotides, the CDR3 is TGTGCCAGCATGAGGTCGATCGGGGAGCTGTTTTTT.

The V call is TRBV5-4, the J call TRBJ2-5; the D is unclear. The CDR3 contains 14 residues. The V gene lost 4 bases and the J gene lost 2 bases, with 12 bases spanning the gap. Germline CDR1 SGHNT, CDR2 YYREEE (reference sequence). CDR3 nucleotide sequence: TGTGCCAGCAGCCCCTCATACAGTCAAGAGACCCAGTACTTC. Amino acids: CASSPSYSQETQYF.

This rearrangement joins TRBV7-8 to TRBJ1-5; D remains ambiguous. The CDR3 has 15 amino acids. CDR1 SGHVS and CDR2 FQNEAQ come from the germline V gene. Trimming took off 5 bases at V and 4 bases at J, with 15 bases between the two ends. The CDR3 loop reads CASSRETSVNQPQHF. The CDR3 DNA sequence: TGTGCCAGCAGCCGCGAGACGAGTGTTAATCAGCCCCAGCATTTT.

The rearrangement uses TRBV15 and TRBJ2-1; 12 bases align to TRBD2. The CDR3 is 15 amino acids. Trimming removed 5 bases from V and 7 bases from J; junction bases left unmatched: 6. Germline assignment: CDR1 LNHNV and CDR2 YYDKDF (reference sequence). This chain's CDR3 is CATSARTSGENEQFF. The CDR3, as DNA: TGTGCCACCAGCGCACGGACTAGCGGGGAGAATGAGCAGTTCTTC.

The chain uses TRBV11-2 and TRBJ2-7, with 7 bases matching TRBD1. This CDR3 is built from 13 residues. Losses at the gene ends were 5 bases for V and 1 base for J; bases not matched to a gene: 2. Germline values: CDR1 SGHAT, CDR2 FQNNGV. In DNA form, the CDR3 reads TGTGCCAGCAGCCAGGACAGGTCCTACGAGCAGTACTTC. Translation: CASSQDRSYEQYF.

The chain carries TRBV15 and TRBJ2-3; 7 bases match TRBD1. Germline V gene sequence: CDR1 LNHNV, CDR2 YYDKDF (reference sequence). J gave up 2 bases and V 4 bases, and 9 bases lay outside the gene matches. There are 16 residues in the CDR3. The CDR3 bases are TGTGCCACCAGCATCGATTGGGGGACAGCCACAGATACGCAGTATTTT. This gives the protein CATSIDWGTATDTQYF.

The CDR3 loop reads CASSFYGSSYEQYF. In nucleotides, the CDR3 is TGTGCCAGCAGCTTTTATGGGAGCTCCTACGAGCAGTACTTC. The gene calls are TRBV5-6 and TRBJ2-7; tentative D call: TRBD2 (5 bases). CDR3 length: 14 residues. V lost 2 bases to trimming and J lost 0 bases, with 9 bases between them. The germline CDR1 and CDR2 sequences are SGHDT and YYEEEE.

J is TRBJ2-4 and V is TRBV2; D is perhaps TRBD1 or TRBD2 (6 bases each). The CDR3 consists of 14 residues. Germline-derived CDR1 and CDR2 are SNHLY and FYNNEI. Trimming removed 10 bases from V and 4 bases from J, with 17 bases in between. The CDR3 nucleotides read TGTGCCACAAGGGGGGTGTCAGGGAAAAACATTCAGTACTTC. Its translation is CATRGVSGKNIQYF.

The rearrangement joins TRBV10-3 to TRBJ1-1; no definite D call. The V gene lost 7 bases and the J gene lost 0 bases, with 6 bases spanning the gap. The CDR3 runs to 12 residues. Per the germline V gene, CDR1 is ENHRY and CDR2 is SYGVKD. In DNA form, the CDR3 reads TGTGCCATCATCCGGATGAACACTGAAGCTTTCTTT. Protein product: CAIIRMNTEAFF.

This clone was seen a few times. The chain employs TRBV14 and TRBJ2-7, with D tentatively TRBD1 (6 bases). The CDR3 has 12 amino acids. Trimming cost V 4 bases and J 9 bases, with 13 bases left between them. CDR1 and CDR2 from the germline V gene are SGHDN and FVKESK. CDR3 in DNA: TGTGCCAGCAGCCCCCTGGACAGTCGGCAGTACTTC. It is translated as CASSPLDSRQYF. Together with reference TRBV14 and TRBJ2-7, the CDR3 gives the full variable domain: EAGVTQFPSHSVIEKGQTVTLRCDPISGHDNLYWYRRVMGKEIKFLLHFVKESKQDESGMPNNRFLAERTGGTYSTLKVQPAELEDSGVYFCASSPLDSRQYFGPGTRLTVT.

This clone has only a few counts. The CDR3 nucleotides read TGTGCCAGTAGTATAAGACGTGCCTATGGCTACACCTTC. It yields the protein CASSIRRAYGYTF. The rearrangement links TRBV19 to TRBJ1-2; D is unresolved. The CDR3 spans 13 residues. CDR1 and CDR2 (germline): LNHDA, SQIVND (reference sequence). V was cut by 2 bases and J by 4 bases, with 8 bases left in between.

The chain employs TRBV14 and TRBJ2-5; possibly TRBD1 or TRBD2 for D (7 bases each). CDR1 and CDR2 (germline): SGHDN, FVKESK. Trimming shortened V by 4 bases and J by 7 bases, and 13 bases separated the two germline ends. This CDR3 has 13 amino acids. CDR3 protein: CASSLDREGTQYF. CDR3 DNA: TGTGCCAGCAGCCTTGACAGGGAGGGGACCCAGTACTTC.

This clone was seen a few times. J is TRBJ2-7 and V is TRBV7-9, with a weak D call TRBD1 (6 bases). Trimming cost V 5 bases and J 3 bases, with 11 bases left between them. This CDR3 has 13 residues. Germline V CDR1 and CDR2: SEHNR, FQNEAQ (reference sequence). For the CDR3, the DNA is TGTGCCAGCAGCCCCTTAGGGGGCTACGAGCAGTACTTC. This sequence encodes CASSPLGGYEQYF.

This chain joins TRBV13 and TRBJ1-1; 7 bases map to TRBD1. The CDR3 has 13 amino acids. Germline V gene data show CDR1 as PRHDT and CDR2 as FYEKMQ (reference sequence). The V and J ends lost 5 bases and 4 bases, in that order; junction bases with no gene match: 4. Here the CDR3 DNA reads TGTGCCAGCAGCCTACAGGGGATCACTGAAGCTTTCTTT. Its translation: CASSLQGITEAFF.